This TCR beta chain was captured by sequencing in a study of blood T cell repertoires in COVID-19. Individuals aged about 18 to 90 years were recruited from about two dozen US areas. Participant-reported clinical history was the basis for cohort assignment. In germline, CDR1 is SGHTA, CDR2 FQGTGA. This CDR3 comprises 13 residues. Trimming took 5 bases from V and 13 from J; bases not matched to a gene: 5. The authors' processing: Nucleated cell counts were estimated from reference gene primer amplification. The protocol was immunoSEQ multiplex PCR, while the TCRdb copy is restricted to in-frame clones and leaves out a portion. The DNA was the basis for D and trimming; V, J and clone size are from that table. The sample contains about 160,000 clones, roughly 90% of which appear only once.

The clonotype was recovered from a woman between 45 and 60 years old who had recovered from COVID-19. The chain is built from TRBV7-3 and TRBJ1-6; TRBD1 matches 10 bases. The sequenced sample consisted of PBMCs or T cells enriched from blood (not recorded which). The DNA for the CDR3 is TGTGCCAGCAGCAGGGACAGGGGAGCGCCCCTCCACTTT. This translates into CASSRDRGAPLHF.